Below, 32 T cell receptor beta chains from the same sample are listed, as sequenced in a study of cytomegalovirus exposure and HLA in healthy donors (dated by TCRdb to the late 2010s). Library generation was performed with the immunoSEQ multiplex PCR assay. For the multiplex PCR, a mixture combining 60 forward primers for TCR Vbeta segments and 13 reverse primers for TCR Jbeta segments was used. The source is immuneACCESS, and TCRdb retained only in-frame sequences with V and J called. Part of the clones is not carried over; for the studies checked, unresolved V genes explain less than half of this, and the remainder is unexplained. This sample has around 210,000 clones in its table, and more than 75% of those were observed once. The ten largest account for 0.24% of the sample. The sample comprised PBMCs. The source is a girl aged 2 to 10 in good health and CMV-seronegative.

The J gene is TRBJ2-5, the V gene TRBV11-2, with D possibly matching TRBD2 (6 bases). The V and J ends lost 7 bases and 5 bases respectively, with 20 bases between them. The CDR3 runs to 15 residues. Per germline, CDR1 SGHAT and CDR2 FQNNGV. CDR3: CASTLAGGIWETQYF. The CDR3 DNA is TGTGCCAGCACCCTAGCCGGCGGGATTTGGGAGACCCAGTACTTC.

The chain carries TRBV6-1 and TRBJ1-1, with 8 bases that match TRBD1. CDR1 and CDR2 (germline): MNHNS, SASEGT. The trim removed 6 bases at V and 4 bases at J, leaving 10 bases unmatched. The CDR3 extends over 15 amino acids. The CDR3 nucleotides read TGTGCCAGCAGGACGGAGGACAGGGTCCGCACTGAAGCTTTCTTT. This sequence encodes CASRTEDRVRTEAFF.

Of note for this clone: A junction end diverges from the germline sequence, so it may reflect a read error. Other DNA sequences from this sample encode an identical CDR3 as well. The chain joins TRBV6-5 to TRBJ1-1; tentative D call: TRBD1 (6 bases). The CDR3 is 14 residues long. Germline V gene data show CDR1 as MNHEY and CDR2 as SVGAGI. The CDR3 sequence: CASSPGHRDTEAFF. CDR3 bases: TGTGCCAGCAGCCCGGGACATCGGGACACTGAGGCTTTCTTT.

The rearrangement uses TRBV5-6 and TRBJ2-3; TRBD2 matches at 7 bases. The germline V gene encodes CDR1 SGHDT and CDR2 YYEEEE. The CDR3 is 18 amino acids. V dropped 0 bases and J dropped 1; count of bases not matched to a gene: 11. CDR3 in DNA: TGTGCCAGCAGCTTGGTCTGGGGTCCGGGAGGTGGCACAGATACGCAGTATTTT. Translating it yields CASSLVWGPGGGTDTQYF.

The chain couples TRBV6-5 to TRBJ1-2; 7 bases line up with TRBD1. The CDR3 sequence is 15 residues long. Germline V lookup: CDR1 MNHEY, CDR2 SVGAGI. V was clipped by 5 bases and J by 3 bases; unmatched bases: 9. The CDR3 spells CASSPTGQTYYGYTF. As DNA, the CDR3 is TGTGCCAGCAGTCCAACGGGACAGACCTACTATGGCTACACCTTC.

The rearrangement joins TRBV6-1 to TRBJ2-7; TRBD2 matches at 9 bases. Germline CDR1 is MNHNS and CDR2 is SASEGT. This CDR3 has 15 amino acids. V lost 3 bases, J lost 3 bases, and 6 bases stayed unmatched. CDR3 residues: CASSEDWREGYEQYF. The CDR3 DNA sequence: TGTGCCAGCAGTGAGGACTGGCGGGAGGGCTACGAGCAGTACTTC.

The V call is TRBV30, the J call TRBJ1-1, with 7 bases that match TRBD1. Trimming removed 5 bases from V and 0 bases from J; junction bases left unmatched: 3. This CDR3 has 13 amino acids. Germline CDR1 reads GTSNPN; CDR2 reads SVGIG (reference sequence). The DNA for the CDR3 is TGTGCCTGGGAACAGGGGCTGAACACTGAAGCTTTCTTT. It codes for CAWEQGLNTEAFF.

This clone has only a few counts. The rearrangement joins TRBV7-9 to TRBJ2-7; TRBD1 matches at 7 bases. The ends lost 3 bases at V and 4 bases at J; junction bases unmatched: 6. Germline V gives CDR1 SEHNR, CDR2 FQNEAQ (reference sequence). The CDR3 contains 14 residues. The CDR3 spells CASSFRDSEYEQYF. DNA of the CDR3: TGTGCCAGCAGCTTCCGGGACAGCGAGTACGAGCAGTACTTC.

The CDR3 loop reads CASRPSSGSYNEQFF. In DNA, the CDR3 is TGTGCCAGTAGACCTAGTAGCGGCTCCTACAATGAGCAGTTCTTC. The chain combines TRBV19 with TRBJ2-1; D might be TRBD2 (6 bases). Looked up from germline, CDR1 is LNHDA and CDR2 is SQIVND (reference sequence). V lost 6 bases and J 0 bases, leaving 12 bases between the germline ends. The CDR3 consists of 15 residues.

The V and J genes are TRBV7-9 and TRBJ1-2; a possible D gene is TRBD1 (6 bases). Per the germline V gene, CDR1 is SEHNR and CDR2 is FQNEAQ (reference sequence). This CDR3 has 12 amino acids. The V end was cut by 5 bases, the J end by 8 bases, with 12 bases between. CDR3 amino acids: CASSVTGPGYTF. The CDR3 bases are TGTGCCAGCAGCGTAACAGGGCCCGGCTACACCTTC.

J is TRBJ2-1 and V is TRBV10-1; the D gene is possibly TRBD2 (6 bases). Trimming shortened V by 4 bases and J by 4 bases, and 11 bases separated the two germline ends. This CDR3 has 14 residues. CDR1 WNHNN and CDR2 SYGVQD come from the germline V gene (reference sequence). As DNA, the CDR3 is TGCGCCAGCAGTGCGACTAGTGCTTACAATGAGCAGTTCTTC. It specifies CASSATSAYNEQFF.

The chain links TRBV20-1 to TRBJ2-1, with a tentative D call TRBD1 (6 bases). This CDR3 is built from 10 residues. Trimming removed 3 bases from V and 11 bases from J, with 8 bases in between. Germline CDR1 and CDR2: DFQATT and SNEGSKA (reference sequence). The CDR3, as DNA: TGCAGTGCTAGGCAGGGGAAGCAGTTCTTC. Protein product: CSARQGKQFF.

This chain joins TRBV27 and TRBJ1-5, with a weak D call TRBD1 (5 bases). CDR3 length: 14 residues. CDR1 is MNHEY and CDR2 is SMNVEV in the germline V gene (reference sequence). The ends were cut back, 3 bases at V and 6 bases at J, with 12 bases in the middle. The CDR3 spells CASSFLGGGQPQHF. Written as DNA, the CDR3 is TGTGCCAGCAGTTTTTTGGGGGGAGGTCAGCCCCAGCATTTT.

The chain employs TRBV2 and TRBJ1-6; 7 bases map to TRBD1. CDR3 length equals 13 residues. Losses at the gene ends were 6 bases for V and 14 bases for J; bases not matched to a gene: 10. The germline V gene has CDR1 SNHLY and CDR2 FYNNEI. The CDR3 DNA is TGTGCCAGCAGGACAGGGCAGGAACAATCCCTCCACTTT. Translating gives CASRTGQEQSLHF.

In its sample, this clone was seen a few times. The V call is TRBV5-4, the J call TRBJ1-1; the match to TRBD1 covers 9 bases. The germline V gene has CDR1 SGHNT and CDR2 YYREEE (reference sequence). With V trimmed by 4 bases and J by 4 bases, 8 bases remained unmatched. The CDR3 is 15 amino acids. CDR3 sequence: CASSLDRGRRTEAFF. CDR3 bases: TGTGCCAGCAGCCTCGACAGGGGGAGACGCACTGAAGCTTTCTTT.

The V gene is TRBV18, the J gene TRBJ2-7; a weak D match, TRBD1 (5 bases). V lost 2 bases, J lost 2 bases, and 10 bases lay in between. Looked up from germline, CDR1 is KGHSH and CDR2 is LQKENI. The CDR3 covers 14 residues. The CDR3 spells CASSPSQGPYEQYF. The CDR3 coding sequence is TGTGCCAGCTCACCATCTCAGGGCCCCTACGAGCAGTACTTC.

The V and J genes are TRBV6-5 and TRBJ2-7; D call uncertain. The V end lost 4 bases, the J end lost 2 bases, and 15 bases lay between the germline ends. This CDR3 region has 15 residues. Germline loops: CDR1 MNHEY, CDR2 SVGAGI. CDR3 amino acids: CASSFRLQFAYEQYF. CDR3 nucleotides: TGTGCCAGCAGTTTCAGGTTACAGTTCGCCTACGAGCAGTACTTC.

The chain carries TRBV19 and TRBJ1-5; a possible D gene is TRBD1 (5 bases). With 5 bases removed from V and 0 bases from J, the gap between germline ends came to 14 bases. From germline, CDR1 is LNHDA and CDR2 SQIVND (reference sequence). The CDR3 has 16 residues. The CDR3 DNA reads TGTGCCAGTAGTCCCACGGACACTTATAGCAATCAGCCCCAGCATTTT. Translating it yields CASSPTDTYSNQPQHF.

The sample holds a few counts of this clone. The CDR3 loop is CASPAGRTSEQFF. In DNA form, the CDR3 reads TGTGCCAGCCCGGCTGGGCGTACGAGTGAGCAGTTCTTC. The chain joins TRBV2 to TRBJ2-1; D not resolved. In germline, CDR1 is SNHLY, CDR2 FYNNEI. V was pared by 8 bases and J by 9 bases, with 17 bases between. CDR3 length: 13 amino acids.

The CDR3 nucleotides are TGTGCCAGCAGACGGCCGAAAGGGGTCAGCACTGAAGCTTTCTTT. This translates into CASRRPKGVSTEAFF. The V call is TRBV7-9, the J call TRBJ1-1; D is perhaps TRBD1 (5 bases). V was cut by 6 bases and J by 4 bases, with 18 bases left in between. The CDR3 runs 15 residues. Germline loops: CDR1 SEHNR, CDR2 FQNEAQ (reference sequence).

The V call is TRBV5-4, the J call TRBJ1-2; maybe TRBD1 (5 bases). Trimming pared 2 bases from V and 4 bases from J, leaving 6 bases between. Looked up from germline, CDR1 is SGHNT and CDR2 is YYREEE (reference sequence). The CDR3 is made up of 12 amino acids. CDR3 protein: CASSFDSYGYTF. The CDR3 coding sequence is TGTGCCAGCAGCTTTGACAGCTATGGCTACACCTTC.

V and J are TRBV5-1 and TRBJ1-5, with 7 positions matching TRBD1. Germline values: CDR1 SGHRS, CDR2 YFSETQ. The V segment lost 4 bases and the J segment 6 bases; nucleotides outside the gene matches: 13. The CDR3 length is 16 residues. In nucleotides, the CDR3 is TGCGCCAGCAGCCTAATGGGGACAGAGGGAACTCAGCCCCAGCATTTT. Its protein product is CASSLMGTEGTQPQHF.

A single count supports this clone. Here the CDR3 reads CASSSSGTGLTEAFF. The CDR3 nucleotides are TGTGCCAGCAGTAGTTCCGGGACAGGGTTGACTGAAGCTTTCTTT. The chain recombines TRBV6-4 with TRBJ1-1, with 9 bases fitting TRBD1. Germline V gene data show CDR1 as MRHNA and CDR2 as SNTAGT. V trimming: 5 bases; J trimming: 5 bases; junction bases outside the gene matches: 9. This CDR3 region has 15 residues.

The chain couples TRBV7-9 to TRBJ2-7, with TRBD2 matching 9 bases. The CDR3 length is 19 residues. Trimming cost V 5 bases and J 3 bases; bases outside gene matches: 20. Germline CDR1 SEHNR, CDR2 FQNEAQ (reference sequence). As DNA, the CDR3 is TGTGCCAGCAGCCCCCCCCAGGGAAGGTTGGCTAGCGGGAACTACGAGCAGTACTTC. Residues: CASSPPQGRLASGNYEQYF. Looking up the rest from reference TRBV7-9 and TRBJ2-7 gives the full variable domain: DTGVSQNPRHKITKRGQNVTFRCDPISEHNRLYWYRQTLGQGPEFLTYFQNEAQLEKSRLLSDRFSAERPKGSFSTLEIQRTEQGDSAMYLCASSPPQGRLASGNYEQYFGPGTRLTVT.

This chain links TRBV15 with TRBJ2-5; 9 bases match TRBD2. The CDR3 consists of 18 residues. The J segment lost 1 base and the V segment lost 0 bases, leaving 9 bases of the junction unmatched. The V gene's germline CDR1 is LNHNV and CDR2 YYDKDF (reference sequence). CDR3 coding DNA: TGTGCCACCAGCAGAGATAAGGCTAGCGGGGACCCCCAAGAGACCCAGTACTTC. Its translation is CATSRDKASGDPQETQYF. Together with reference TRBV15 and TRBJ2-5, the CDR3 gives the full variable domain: DAMVIQNPRYQVTQFGKPVTLSCSQTLNHNVMYWYQQKSSQAPKLLFHYYDKDFNNEADTPDNFQSRRPNTSFCFLDIRSPGLGDTAMYLCATSRDKASGDPQETQYFGPGTRLLVL.

CDR3 sequence (DNA): TGTGCCAGCATTAGACAGCCGAACACTGAAGCTTTCTTT. The encoded protein is CASIRQPNTEAFF. The rearrangement joins TRBV5-6 to TRBJ1-1, with D possibly being TRBD1 (5 bases). Deletions cut 6 bases from V and 1 base from J, with 10 bases between. Germline V lookup: CDR1 SGHDT, CDR2 YYEEEE. The CDR3 is 13 residues long.

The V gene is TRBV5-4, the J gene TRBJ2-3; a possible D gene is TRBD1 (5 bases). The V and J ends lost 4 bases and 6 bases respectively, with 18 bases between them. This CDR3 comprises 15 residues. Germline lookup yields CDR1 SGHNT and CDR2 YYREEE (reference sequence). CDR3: CASSRTHAGSDTQYF. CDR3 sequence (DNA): TGTGCCAGCAGCCGGACGCATGCAGGGTCGGATACGCAGTATTTT.

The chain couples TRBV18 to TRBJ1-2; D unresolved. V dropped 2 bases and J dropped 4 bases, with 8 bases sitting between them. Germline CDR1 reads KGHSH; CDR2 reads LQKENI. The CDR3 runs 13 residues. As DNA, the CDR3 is TGTGCCAGCTCACCAGGGTTAGCCTATGGCTACACCTTC. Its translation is CASSPGLAYGYTF.

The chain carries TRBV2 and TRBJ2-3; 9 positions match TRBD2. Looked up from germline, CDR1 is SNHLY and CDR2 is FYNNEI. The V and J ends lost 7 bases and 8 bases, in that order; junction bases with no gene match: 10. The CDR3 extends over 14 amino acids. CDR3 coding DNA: TGTGCCAGCACGAGGGGCGGGGGGGCAGGTACGCAGTATTTT. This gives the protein CASTRGGGAGTQYF.

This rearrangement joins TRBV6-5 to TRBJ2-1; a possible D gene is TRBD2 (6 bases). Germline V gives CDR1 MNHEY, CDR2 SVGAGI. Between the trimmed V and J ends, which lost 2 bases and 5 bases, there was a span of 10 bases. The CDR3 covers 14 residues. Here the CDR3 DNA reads TGTGCCAGCAGTTACATTGCGGGGAACAATGAGCAGTTCTTC. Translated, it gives CASSYIAGNNEQFF.

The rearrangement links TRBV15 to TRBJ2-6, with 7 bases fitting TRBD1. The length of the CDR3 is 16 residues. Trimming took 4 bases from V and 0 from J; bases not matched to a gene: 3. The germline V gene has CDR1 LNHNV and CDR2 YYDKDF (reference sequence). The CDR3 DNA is TGTGCCACCAGCAAGGGGACAGTCTCTGGGGCCAACGTCCTGACTTTC. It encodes CATSKGTVSGANVLTF.

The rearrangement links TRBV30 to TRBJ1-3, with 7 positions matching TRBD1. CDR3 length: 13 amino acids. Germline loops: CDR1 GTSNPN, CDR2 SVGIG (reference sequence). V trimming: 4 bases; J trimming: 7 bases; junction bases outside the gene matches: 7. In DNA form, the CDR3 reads TGTGCCTGGACGGGACAGACTGCGAACACCATATATTTT. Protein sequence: CAWTGQTANTIYF.